This is a list of T cell receptor beta chains from one sample in a study of blood T cell repertoires in COVID-19. The protocol was immunoSEQ multiplex PCR, while the TCRdb copy is restricted to in-frame clones and leaves out a portion. The table includes about 160,000 clones, around 80% detected once. The sequencing sample was made of peripheral blood. All receptors derive from a woman aged 80 or over with active or convalescent COVID-19. Both conserved end residues are part of each CDR3. The D gene is left open where the match is weak. Part of the rows lack a size; the others show once, few, many or a class for expanded clones.

size	D	V	J	DNA	CDR3
-	TRBD1	TRBV11-3	TRBJ2-1	TGTGCCAGCAGATTCACACTCGGACAGGTCTCCTACAATGAGCAGTTCTTC	CASRFTLGQVSYNEQFF
-	TRBD1	TRBV6-5	TRBJ1-4	TGTGCCAGCAGCTCACCCGGGACAGGGCATAATTTT	CASSSPGTGHNF
-	TRBD1	TRBV18	TRBJ2-1	TGTGCCAGCTCACCGGACAGGGTTGTCGATGAGCAGTTCTTC	CASSPDRVVDEQFF
-	TRBD1	TRBV7-2	TRBJ2-5	TGTGCCAGCAGCCGCGGACAGGGAGAGACCCAGTACTTC	CASSRGQGETQYF
-	TRBD1	TRBV6-5	TRBJ1-2	TGTGCCAGCAGTTATTATCAACAGGGGGCTAATGGCTACACCTTC	CASSYYQQGANGYTF
-	TRBD1	TRBV18	TRBJ1-6	TGTGCCAGCTCACCAATGGACAGGGGATGGAAGAATAATTCACCCCTCCACTTT	CASSPMDRGWKNNSPLHF
-	-	TRBV28	TRBJ1-5	TGTGCCAGCAGTCCCCCCACGAGTGGGCCTCAGCCCCAGCATTTT	CASSPPTSGPQPQHF
-	-	TRBV20-1	TRBJ2-6	TGCAGTGCTTGTGGGGGCGGGGGCTCTGGGGCCAACGTCCTGACTTTC	CSACGGGGSGANVLTF
-	TRBD1	TRBV25-1	TRBJ2-5	TGTGCCAGCAGACCCTCGGGGACAGGGGGCCCCCAAGAGACCCAGTACTTC	CASRPSGTGGPQETQYF
few	-	TRBV4-3	TRBJ2-7	TGCGCCAGCAGCCAGGAGACCCAACAAGAGCAGTACTTC	CASSQETQQEQYF
-	-	TRBV27	TRBJ2-7	TGTGCCAGCAGTTTATCGCTAGTCGCGGACGAGCAGTACTTC	CASSLSLVADEQYF
-	-	TRBV19	TRBJ1-5	TGTGCCAGTAGTACCGGGGGGGATCAGCCCCAGCATTTT	CASSTGGDQPQHF
-	TRBD1	TRBV12-3/TRBV12-4	TRBJ1-6	TGTGCCAGTACAGGGGATTATTCACCCCTCCACTTT	CASTGDYSPLHF
-	-	TRBV7-9	TRBJ2-7	TGTGCCAGCAGCCCGCCGGGTGCCTACGAGCAGTACTTC	CASSPPGAYEQYF
-	TRBD2	TRBV9	TRBJ2-5	TGTGCCAGCAGCGTAACTAGCGGGGTCGTCAGGGAGACCCAGTACTTC	CASSVTSGVVRETQYF
-	TRBD1	TRBV2	TRBJ1-5	TGTGCCAGCAGCCACGGGACAGGGAGTGCCCAGCCCCAGCATTTT	CASSHGTGSAQPQHF
-	-	TRBV4-1	TRBJ1-6	TGCGCCAGCAGCCAAGACAGCCCTGGAGGTAATTCACCCCTCCACTTT	CASSQDSPGGNSPLHF
-	-	TRBV5-4	TRBJ2-3	TGTGCCAGCAGCTTGAATTCAGGGACAGATACGCAGTATTTT	CASSLNSGTDTQYF
-	TRBD1	TRBV2	TRBJ2-7	TGTGCCAGCAGAACCGCCGGGACAGGGGTATACGAGCAGTACTTC	CASRTAGTGVYEQYF
-	TRBD2	TRBV11-2	TRBJ2-1	TGTGCCACCAAGACTGGGACTAGCGGGGGGTCCCACAATGAGCAGTTCTTC	CATKTGTSGGSHNEQFF
-	TRBD1	TRBV19	TRBJ1-3	TGTGCCAGTAGTACTCCCAGGGGGCTAACGTACACCATATATTTT	CASSTPRGLTYTIYF
-	-	TRBV11-3	TRBJ2-1	TGTGCCAGCAGCTCAGCAGGGGTTCCTGAGCAGTTCTTC	CASSSAGVPEQFF
-	-	TRBV6-5	TRBJ1-1	TGTGCCAGCAGTTATGATGGTAGGGGCACTGAAGCTTTCTTT	CASSYDGRGTEAFF
-	-	TRBV18	TRBJ1-2	TGTGCCAGCTCACAGGGCGTGACAGGTGATGGCTACACCTTC	CASSQGVTGDGYTF
-	-	TRBV10-3	TRBJ1-2	TGTGCCGGAAGTCGGCTCCCGGGGGATGACTACACCTTC	CAGSRLPGDDYTF
-	TRBD2	TRBV9	TRBJ2-7	TGTGCCAGCAGCGTAGAGGCGGGGGGTTACTACGAGCAGTACTTC	CASSVEAGGYYEQYF
-	-	TRBV13	TRBJ2-7	TGTGCCAGCAGCTTTTTGGGGGGCTACGAGCAGTACTTC	CASSFLGGYEQYF
once	-	TRBV6-2/TRBV6-3	TRBJ2-2	TGTGCCAGCAGTACGGGACTCTCGAACACCGGGGAGCTGTTTTTT	CASSTGLSNTGELFF
-	-	TRBV5-4	TRBJ2-3	TGTGCCAGCAGCTACCCGGGGGAAAGCACAGATACGCAGTATTTT	CASSYPGESTDTQYF
few	TRBD1	TRBV19	TRBJ1-3	TGTGCCAGTAGTGAGAGGACAGGGAGAGCTGGAAACACCATATATTTT	CASSERTGRAGNTIYF
-	TRBD1	TRBV7-9	TRBJ2-5	TGTGCCAGCAGCATGGGACAGGGTTCTCAAGAGACCCAGTACTTC	CASSMGQGSQETQYF
-	-	TRBV25-1	TRBJ2-6	TGTGCCAGCAGTAACAATCAGGGTAGGCCTGGGGCCAACGTCCTGACTTTC	CASSNNQGRPGANVLTF
once	-	TRBV19	TRBJ1-1	TGTGCCAGTAGTATAGATCCAGGGGCCGTGAACACTGAAGCTTTCTTT	CASSIDPGAVNTEAFF
-	TRBD1	TRBV7-9	TRBJ1-2	TGTGCCAGCAGCTTGACCGGGACAGGGTCTCACTATGGCTACACCTTC	CASSLTGTGSHYGYTF
-	TRBD2	TRBV6-6	TRBJ2-3	TGTGCCAGCAGTTACTCGGCTAGCGGGGGGTCAGATACGCAGTATTTT	CASSYSASGGSDTQYF